Following are 3 T cell receptor beta chains from one sample sequenced in a study of blood T cell repertoires in COVID-19. The table came from immunoSEQ multiplex PCR; TCRdb's copy has only in-frame clones and leaves some out. There are under 150,000 clones in the sample; more than 65% occur only once, and roughly 1.6% lies in the top ten. Sequences were obtained from peripheral blood. The receptors were gathered from a man in his forties or fifties with acute or convalescent COVID-19.

The chain carries TRBV19 and TRBJ1-5, with TRBD1 matching over 7 bases. CDR1 and CDR2 (germline): LNHDA, SQIVND (reference sequence). There are 13 residues in the CDR3. V shed 4 bases, J shed 5 bases, and the junction held 2 bases outside the gene matches. The CDR3 nucleotides are TGTGCCAGTAGTACCACAGGGGATCAGCCCCAGCATTTT. Its protein is CASSTTGDQPQHF.

V is TRBV7-3 and J is TRBJ1-1; possible D gene TRBD1, 5 bases. Trimming shortened V by 6 bases and J by 6 bases, and 14 bases separated the two germline ends. CDR1 and CDR2 from the germline V gene are SGHTA and FQGTGA. The CDR3 runs to 13 residues. DNA for the CDR3: TGTGCCAGCAGTCCTGGACATGGGGCTGAAGCTTTCTTT. Translation gives CASSPGHGAEAFF.

This clone was recorded only once. The chain carries TRBV5-1 and TRBJ1-1; 8 bases match TRBD1. Trimming cost V 1 base and J 4 bases; bases outside gene matches: 9. This CDR3 comprises 16 residues. CDR1 and CDR2 (germline): SGHRS, YFSETQ. The CDR3 is CASSLSAGGSGTEAFF. DNA for the CDR3: TGCGCCAGCAGCTTGAGTGCAGGGGGCTCGGGCACTGAAGCTTTCTTT.